The 7 T cell receptor beta chains reported below all come from one sample, sequenced in a study of T cell repertoires in cytomegalovirus infection. The antigens these receptors bind are not known. In TCRdb, the reads were re-called with MiXCR into one record per CDR3 protein. The table lists approximately 770,000 distinct CDR3 sequences, almost 30% of them singletons. The sequenced sample was cultured CD8+ T cells from PBMCs, obtained from culture after CMV antigen stimulation. These receptors all come from a human donor in good health (CMV status not recorded). Some clones in this sample may be carry-over from other donors' samples.

J is TRBJ2-3 and V is TRBV7-9; D possibly corresponds to TRBD2 (6 bases). CDR3 length equals 15 residues. Germline V lookup: CDR1 SEHNR, CDR2 FQNEAQ (reference sequence). The ends were cut back, 5 bases at V and 7 bases at J, with 19 bases in the middle. DNA of the CDR3: TGTGCCAGCAGCGGCCCCCGGGAGCTCGGGCATACGCAGTATTTT. This translates into CASSGPRELGHTQYF.

The chain has TRBV13 and TRBJ2-5, with 9 bases matching TRBD1. This CDR3 spans 15 amino acids. The V gene's germline CDR1 is PRHDT and CDR2 FYEKMQ (reference sequence). V lost 5 bases, J lost 5 bases, and 9 bases stayed unmatched. CDR3 residues: CASSPPNRGRETQYF. The CDR3 region has the DNA TGTGCCAGCAGCCCCCCTAACAGGGGGCGGGAGACCCAGTACTTC.

This clonotype was found a few times. The rearrangement uses TRBV2 and TRBJ1-2; the D gene is possibly TRBD1 (5 bases). The CDR3 runs 21 residues. V lost 10 bases, J lost 2 bases, and 38 bases lay in between. CDR1 and CDR2 from the germline V gene are SNHLY and FYNNEI. The CDR3 protein is CATHSPSGKGPQWPQNYGYTF. CDR3 coding DNA: TGTGCCACCCATTCTCCATCAGGGAAGGGGCCACAATGGCCCCAGAACTATGGCTACACCTTC. The full variable domain, its missing parts supplied by reference TRBV2 and TRBJ1-2, is EPEVTQTPSHQVTQMGQEVILRCVPISNHLYFYWYRQILGQKVEFLVSFYNNEISEKSEIFDDQFSVERPDGSNFTLKIRSTKLEDSAMYFCATHSPSGKGPQWPQNYGYTFGSGTRLTVV.

V gene TRBV15 combines with J gene TRBJ2-2; 12 bases line up with TRBD1. The CDR3 contains 16 residues. Germline V lookup: CDR1 LNHNV, CDR2 YYDKDF (reference sequence). After removal of 3 bases from V and 5 bases from J, the junction contained 4 bases not matched to a gene. The CDR3 loop is CATSRGQGAGTGELFF. The CDR3 nucleotides read TGTGCCACCAGCAGGGGACAGGGGGCTGGAACCGGGGAGCTGTTTTTT.

This clonotype has just a few counts. This sequence joins TRBV4-1 and TRBJ2-7, with 7 bases that match TRBD1. The CDR3 length is 13 residues. In germline, CDR1 is MGHRA, CDR2 YSYEKL. The trim removed 5 bases at V and 3 bases at J, leaving 4 bases unmatched. The CDR3 is CASSVGQNYEQYF. CDR3 coding DNA: TGCGCCAGCAGCGTGGGACAGAACTACGAGCAGTACTTC.

This chain links TRBV28 with TRBJ2-6; D is perhaps TRBD1 (5 bases). The V and J ends lost 3 bases and 4 bases respectively, with 19 bases between them. The CDR3 runs 18 residues. Germline CDR1 reads MDHEN; CDR2 reads SYDVKM. CDR3 loop: CASSFGRDSPSGANVLTF. DNA of the CDR3: TGTGCCAGCAGTTTTGGTCGCGACAGTCCCTCCGGGGCCAACGTCCTGACTTTC. Variable domain in full (rest from reference TRBV28 and TRBJ2-6): DVKVTQSSRYLVKRTGEKVFLECVQDMDHENMFWYRQDPGLGLRLIYFSYDVKMKEKGDIPEGYSVSREKKERFSLILESASTNQTSMYLCASSFGRDSPSGANVLTFGAGSRLTVL.

As to this clonotype: Given a much more abundant clone one base away, this may be a read error. The chain recombines TRBV28 with TRBJ2-4; 7 bases match TRBD2. J was trimmed by 3 bases and V by 3 bases; bases with no gene match: 8. The CDR3 runs to 16 residues. Per germline, CDR1 MDHEN and CDR2 SYDVKM. The CDR3 loop is CASSFGGGVDKNIQYF. In DNA, the CDR3 is TGTGCCAGCAGTTTTGGTGGGGGGGTAGACAAAAACATTCAGTACTTC.